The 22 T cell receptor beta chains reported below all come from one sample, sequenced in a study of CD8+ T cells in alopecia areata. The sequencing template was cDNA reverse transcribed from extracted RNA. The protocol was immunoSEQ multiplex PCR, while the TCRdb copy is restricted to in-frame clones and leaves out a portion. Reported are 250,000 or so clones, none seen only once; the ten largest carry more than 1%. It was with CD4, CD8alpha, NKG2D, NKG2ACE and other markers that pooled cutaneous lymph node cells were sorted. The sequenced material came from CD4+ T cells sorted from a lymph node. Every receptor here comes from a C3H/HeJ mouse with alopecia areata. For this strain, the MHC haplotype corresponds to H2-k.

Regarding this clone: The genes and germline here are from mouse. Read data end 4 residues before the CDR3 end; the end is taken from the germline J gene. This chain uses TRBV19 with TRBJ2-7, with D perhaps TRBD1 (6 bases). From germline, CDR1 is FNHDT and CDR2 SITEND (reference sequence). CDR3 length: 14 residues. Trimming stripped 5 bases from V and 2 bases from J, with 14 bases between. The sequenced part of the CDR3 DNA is TGTGCCAGCAGACCCCGGACAGACCCCTAT. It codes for CASRPRTDPY. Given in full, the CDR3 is CASRPRTDPYEQYF.

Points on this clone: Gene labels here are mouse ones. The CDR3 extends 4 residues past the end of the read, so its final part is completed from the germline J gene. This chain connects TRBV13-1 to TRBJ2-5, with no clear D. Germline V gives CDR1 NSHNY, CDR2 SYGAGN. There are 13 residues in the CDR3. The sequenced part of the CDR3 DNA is TGTGCCAGCAGTGATCTCAGAAAAGAC. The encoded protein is CASSDLRKD. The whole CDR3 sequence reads CASSDLRKDTQYF.

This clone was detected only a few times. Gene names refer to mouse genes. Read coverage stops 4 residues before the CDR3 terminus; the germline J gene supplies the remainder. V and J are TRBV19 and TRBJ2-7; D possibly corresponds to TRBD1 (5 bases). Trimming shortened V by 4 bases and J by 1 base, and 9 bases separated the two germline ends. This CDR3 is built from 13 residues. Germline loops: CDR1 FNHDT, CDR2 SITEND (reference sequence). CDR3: CASSPDKSYEQYF. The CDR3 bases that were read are TGTGCCAGCAGTCCGGACAAATCCTAT.

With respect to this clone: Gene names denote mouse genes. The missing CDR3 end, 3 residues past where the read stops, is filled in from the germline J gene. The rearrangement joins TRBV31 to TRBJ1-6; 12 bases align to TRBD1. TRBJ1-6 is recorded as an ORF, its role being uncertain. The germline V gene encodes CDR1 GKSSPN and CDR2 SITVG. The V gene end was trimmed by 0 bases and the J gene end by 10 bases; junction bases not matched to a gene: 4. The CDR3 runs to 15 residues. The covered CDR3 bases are TGTGCCTGGAGTCTCCCGGGACAGGGGGCCTCGCCC. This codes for CAWSLPGQGASP. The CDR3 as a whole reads CAWSLPGQGASPLYF.

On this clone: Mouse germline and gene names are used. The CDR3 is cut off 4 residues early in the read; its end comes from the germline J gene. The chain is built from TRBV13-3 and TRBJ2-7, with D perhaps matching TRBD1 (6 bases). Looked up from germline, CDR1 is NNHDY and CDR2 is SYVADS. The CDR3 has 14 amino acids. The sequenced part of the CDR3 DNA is TGTGCCAGCAGTGATGCTCGGGACACATAT. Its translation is CASSDARDTY. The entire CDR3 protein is CASSDARDTYEQYF.

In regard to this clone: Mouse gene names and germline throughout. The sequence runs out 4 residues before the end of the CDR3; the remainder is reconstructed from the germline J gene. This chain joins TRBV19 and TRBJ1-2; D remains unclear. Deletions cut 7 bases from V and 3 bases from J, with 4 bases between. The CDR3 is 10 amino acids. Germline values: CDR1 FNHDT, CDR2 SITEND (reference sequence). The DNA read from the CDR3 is TGTGCCAGCTGGGACTCC. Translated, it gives CASWDS. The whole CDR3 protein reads CASWDSDYTF.

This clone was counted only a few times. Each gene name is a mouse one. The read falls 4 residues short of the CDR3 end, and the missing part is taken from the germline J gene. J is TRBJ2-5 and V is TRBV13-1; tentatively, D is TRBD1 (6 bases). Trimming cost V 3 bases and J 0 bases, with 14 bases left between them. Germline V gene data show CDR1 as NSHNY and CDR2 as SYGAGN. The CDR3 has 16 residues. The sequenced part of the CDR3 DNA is TGTGCCAGCAGTGCCGGGACAAAAAGTAACCAAGAC. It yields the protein CASSAGTKSNQD. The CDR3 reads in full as CASSAGTKSNQDTQYF.

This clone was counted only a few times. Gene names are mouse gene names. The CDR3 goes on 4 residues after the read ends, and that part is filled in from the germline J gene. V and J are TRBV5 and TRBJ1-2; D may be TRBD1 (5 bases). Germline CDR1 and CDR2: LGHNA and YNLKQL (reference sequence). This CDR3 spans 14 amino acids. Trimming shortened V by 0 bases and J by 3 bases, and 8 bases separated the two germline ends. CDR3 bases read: TGTGCCAGCAGCCAAGATCCGACAGACTCC. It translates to CASSQDPTDS. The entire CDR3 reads CASSQDPTDSDYTF.

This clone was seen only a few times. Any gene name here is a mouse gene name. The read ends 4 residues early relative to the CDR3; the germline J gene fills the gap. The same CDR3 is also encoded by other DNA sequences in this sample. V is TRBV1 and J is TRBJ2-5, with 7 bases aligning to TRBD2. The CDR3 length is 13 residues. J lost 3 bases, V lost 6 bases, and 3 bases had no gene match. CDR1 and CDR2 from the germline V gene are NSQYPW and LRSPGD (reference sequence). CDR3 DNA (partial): TGCACCTGCAGCGGGGGGGTGCAAGAC. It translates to CTCSGGVQD. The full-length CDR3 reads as CTCSGGVQDTQYF.

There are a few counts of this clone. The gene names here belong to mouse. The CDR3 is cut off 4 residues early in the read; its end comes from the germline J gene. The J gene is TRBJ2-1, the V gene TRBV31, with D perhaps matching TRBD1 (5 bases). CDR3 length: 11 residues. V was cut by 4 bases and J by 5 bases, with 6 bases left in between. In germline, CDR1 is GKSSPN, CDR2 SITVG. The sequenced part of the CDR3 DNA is TGTGCCTGGACAGGGAATGCT. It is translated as CAWTGNA. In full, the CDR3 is CAWTGNAEQFF.

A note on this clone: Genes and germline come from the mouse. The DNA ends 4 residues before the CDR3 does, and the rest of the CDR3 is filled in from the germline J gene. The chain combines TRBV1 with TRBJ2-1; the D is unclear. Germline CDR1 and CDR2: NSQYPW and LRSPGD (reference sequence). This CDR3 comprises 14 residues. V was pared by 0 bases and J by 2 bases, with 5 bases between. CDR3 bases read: TGCACCTGCAGTGCAGATCTGGACTATGCT. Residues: CTCSADLDYA. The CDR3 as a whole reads CTCSADLDYAEQFF. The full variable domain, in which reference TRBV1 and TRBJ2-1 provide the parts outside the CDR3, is VTLLEQNPRWRLVPRGQAVNLRCILKNSQYPWMSWYQQDLQKQLQWLFTLRSPGDKEVKSLPGADYLATRVTDTELRLQVANMSQGRTLYCTCSADLDYAEQFFGPGTRLTVL.

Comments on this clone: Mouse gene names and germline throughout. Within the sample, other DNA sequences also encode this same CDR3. CDR3 residues: CASSDGQGGNSDYTF. The CDR3 bases that were read are TGTGCCAGCAGTGATGGACAGGGGGGGAACTCC. V is TRBV13-1 and J is TRBJ1-2, with 9 bases matching TRBD1. The read ends 4 residues before the CDR3 terminus; that terminus is restored from the germline J gene. CDR3 length: 15 residues. V shed 0 bases and J 2 bases; nucleotides not matched to a gene: 2. Germline V lookup: CDR1 NSHNY, CDR2 SYGAGN.

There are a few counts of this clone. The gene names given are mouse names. The part of the CDR3 DNA that was read is TGTGCCAGCAGTAAACAGGGCTCAAACACA. Its protein is CASSKQGSNT. The entire CDR3 is CASSKQGSNTEVFF. J is TRBJ1-1 and V is TRBV19, with D possibly matching TRBD1 (6 bases). The read finishes 4 residues shy of the CDR3 end, and the germline J gene is used to complete it. The CDR3 contains 14 residues. Germline-derived CDR1 and CDR2 are FNHDT and SITEND (reference sequence). Trimming removed 3 bases from V and 0 bases from J, with 9 bases in between.

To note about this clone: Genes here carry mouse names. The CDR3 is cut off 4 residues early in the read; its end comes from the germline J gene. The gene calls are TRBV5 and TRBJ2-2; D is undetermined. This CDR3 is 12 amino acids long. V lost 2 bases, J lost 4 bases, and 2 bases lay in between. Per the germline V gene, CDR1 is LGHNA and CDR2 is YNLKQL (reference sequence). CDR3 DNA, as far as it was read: TGTGCCAGCAGCCAATTCACCGGG. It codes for CASSQFTG. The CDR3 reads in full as CASSQFTGQLYF.

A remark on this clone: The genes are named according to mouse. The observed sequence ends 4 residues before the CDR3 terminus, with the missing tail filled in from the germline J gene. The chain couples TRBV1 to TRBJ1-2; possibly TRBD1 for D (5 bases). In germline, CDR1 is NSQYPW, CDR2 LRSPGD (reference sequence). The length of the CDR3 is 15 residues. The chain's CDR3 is CTCSADRTGGVDYTF. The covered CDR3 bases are TGCACCTGCAGTGCAGACCGGACTGGGGGAGTC.

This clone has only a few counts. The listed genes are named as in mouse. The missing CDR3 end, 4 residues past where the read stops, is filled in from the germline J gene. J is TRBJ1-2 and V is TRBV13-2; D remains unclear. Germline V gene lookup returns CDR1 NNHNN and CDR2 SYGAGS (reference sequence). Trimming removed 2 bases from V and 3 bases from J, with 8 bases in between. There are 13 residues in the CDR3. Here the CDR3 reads CASGEQRYSDYTF. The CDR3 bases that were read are TGTGCCAGCGGTGAACAAAGGTACTCC.

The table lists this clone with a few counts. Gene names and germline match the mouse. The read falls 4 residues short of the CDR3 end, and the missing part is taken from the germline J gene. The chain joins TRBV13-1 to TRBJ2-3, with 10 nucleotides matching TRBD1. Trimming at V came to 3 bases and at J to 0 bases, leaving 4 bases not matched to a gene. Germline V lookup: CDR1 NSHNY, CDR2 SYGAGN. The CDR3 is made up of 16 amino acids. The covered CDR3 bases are TGTGCCAGCAGTGCGGGACAGGGGCACAGTGCAGAA. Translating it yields CASSAGQGHSAE. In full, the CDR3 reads CASSAGQGHSAETLYF.

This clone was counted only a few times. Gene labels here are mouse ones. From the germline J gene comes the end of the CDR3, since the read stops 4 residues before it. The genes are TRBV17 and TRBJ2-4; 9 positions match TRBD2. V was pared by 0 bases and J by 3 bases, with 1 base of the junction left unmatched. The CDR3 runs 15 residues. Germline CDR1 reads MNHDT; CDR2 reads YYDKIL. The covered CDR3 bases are TGTGCTAGCAGTAGAGATGGGGGGGCCCAAAAC. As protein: CASSRDGGAQN. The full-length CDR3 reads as CASSRDGGAQNTLYF.

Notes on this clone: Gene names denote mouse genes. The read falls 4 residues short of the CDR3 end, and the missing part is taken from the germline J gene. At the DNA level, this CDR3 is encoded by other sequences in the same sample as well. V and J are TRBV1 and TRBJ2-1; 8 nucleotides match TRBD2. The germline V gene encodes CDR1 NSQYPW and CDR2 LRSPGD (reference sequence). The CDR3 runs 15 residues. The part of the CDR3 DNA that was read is TGCACCTGCAGTGCAGAAGGGGGGGCGCGGGCT. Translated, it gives CTCSAEGGARA. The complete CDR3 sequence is CTCSAEGGARAEQFF. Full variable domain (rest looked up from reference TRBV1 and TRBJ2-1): VTLLEQNPRWRLVPRGQAVNLRCILKNSQYPWMSWYQQDLQKQLQWLFTLRSPGDKEVKSLPGADYLATRVTDTELRLQVANMSQGRTLYCTCSAEGGARAEQFFGPGTRLTVL.

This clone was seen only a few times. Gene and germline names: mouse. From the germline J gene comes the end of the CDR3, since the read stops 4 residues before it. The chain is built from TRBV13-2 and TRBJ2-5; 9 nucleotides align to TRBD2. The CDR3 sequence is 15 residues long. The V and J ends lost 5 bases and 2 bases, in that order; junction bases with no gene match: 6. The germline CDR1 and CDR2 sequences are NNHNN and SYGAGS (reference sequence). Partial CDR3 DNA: TGTGCCAGCGGGGTGGGGGGGCGCGGCCAAGAC. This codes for CASGVGGRGQD. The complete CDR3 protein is CASGVGGRGQDTQYF.

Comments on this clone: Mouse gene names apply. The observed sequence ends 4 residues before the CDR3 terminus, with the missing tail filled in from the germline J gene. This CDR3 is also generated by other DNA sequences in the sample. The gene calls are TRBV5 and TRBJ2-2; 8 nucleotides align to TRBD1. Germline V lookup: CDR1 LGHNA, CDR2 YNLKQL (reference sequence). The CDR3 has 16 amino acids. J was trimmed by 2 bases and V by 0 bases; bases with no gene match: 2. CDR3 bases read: TGTGCCAGCAGCCAAGAGGGGACAGGCAACACCGGG. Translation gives CASSQEGTGNTG. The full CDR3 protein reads CASSQEGTGNTGQLYF.

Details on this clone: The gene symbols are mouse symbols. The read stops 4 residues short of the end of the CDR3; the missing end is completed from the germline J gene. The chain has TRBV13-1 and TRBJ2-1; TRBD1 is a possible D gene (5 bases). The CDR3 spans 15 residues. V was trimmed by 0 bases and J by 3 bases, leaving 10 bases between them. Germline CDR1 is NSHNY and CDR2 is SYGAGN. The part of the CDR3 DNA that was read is TGTGCCAGCAGTGATGCTGGACAAACCTATGCT. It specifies CASSDAGQTYA. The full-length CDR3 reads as CASSDAGQTYAEQFF.